This T cell receptor beta chain is from a study of cytomegalovirus exposure and HLA in healthy donors (dated by TCRdb to the late 2010s). Background for the entire study: According to a later analysis, one platform produced both the 120 validation repertoires and the 666 repertoires of the first cohort. The study aimed to test whether cataloging public T cell receptors could reveal signatures of past pathogen exposure. A separate validation cohort of 100 to 150 different subjects was used in addition to the 666-subject first cohort. The study combined high-throughput TCR immunosequencing, statistical association of individual TCRs with disease status, and machine learning to predict cytomegalovirus infection status.

Donors formed part of the validation cohort, which comprised over a hundred subjects and was distinct from the first cohort of 666 subjects. V has 2 bases trimmed and J has 5 bases trimmed; junction bases matching no gene number 9. The CDR3 measures 17 amino acids from cysteine to phenylalanine. CDR3 DNA only is kept here, 51 bases in frame from base 1. The germline V gene supplies CDR1 MNHNS and CDR2 SASEGT. As for this clone: Its antigen is currently not known. No quality values exist for individual bases; no much larger clone is one base distant.

Library preparation employed the immunoSEQ multiplex PCR assay. The paper's data handling went like this. A statistical classification framework was built for diagnosing cytomegalovirus status from the catalog of TCR beta chain sequences. The table was pulled from immuneACCESS by TCRdb, which kept in-frame rearrangements only. Such tables lose some clones; where checked, under half of the loss comes from unresolved V genes, and the rest has no known cause. That table gives V, J and clone size, and the DNA gave D and trimming. Present in this sample are some 56,000 clones, about 92% of which were seen just once. About 1.1% of the sample lies in the top ten. What the work shows at the level of the full study, not this receptor alone: A later analysis had no HLA typing for the validation cohort, so co-occurrence there was scored across all 110 or so repertoires. In vitro tests confirmed that a few of the cytomegalovirus-associated TCR beta chains recognize cytomegalovirus antigens. Most TCR sequences were observed very rarely across donors, whereas some public TCRs were present in many individuals. According to the authors, the approach could potentially be generalized to other disease states and immunological phenotypes. Cytomegalovirus status was reported to be diagnosed by the classifier with high specificity and sensitivity in both the original and validation cohorts. Subsequent analysis determined that TCRs grouped into clusters in the first cohort also showed a tendency toward co-occurrence across the 130 or so validation repertoires, and approximately 93% of cluster scores exceeded 0. The study listed 150 to 200 TCR beta chains as associated with cytomegalovirus.

The TCR sequence derives from a man between 18 and 29 years old in good health and CMV-seronegative. The rearranged segments are TRBV6-1 and TRBJ2-5; TRBD2 aligns with 12 central bases. The sequenced sample was PBMCs. The CDR3 region has the sequence CASSEWLAGGPRETQYF. The nucleotide sequence is given as TGTGCCAGCAGTGAATGGCTAGCGGGAGGGCCGAGGGAGACCCAGTACTTC.